These T cell receptor beta chains were read from a single sample in a study of T cells in Graves' hyperthyroidism and ophthalmopathy. TCRdb processed the multiplex PCR reads anew with MiXCR; each CDR3 protein has one entry. The table records about 500,000 distinct CDR3 sequences, more than 15% of them present only once. Sequenced sample: blood. Every receptor here comes from a woman in her twenties or thirties with Graves' ophthalmopathy. Each CDR3 is given with its conserved first and last residue. D genes are given only for firm matches. A clone size is listed for some rows: how often the clone was seen (once, few, many), or a class if it is expanded.

TRBJ2-7	13	TRBV9	TRBD1	.	TGTGCCAGCGGGACAGATAGCTCCTACGAGCAGTACTTC	CASGTDSSYEQYF
TRBJ2-4	16	TRBV12-3/TRBV12-4	TRBD2	many	TGTGCCAGCAGTTTGGGGCCTAGCGGGAGTCGAAACATTCAGTACTTC	CASSLGPSGSRNIQYF
TRBJ1-5	14	TRBV6-2/TRBV6-3	.	.	TGTGCCAGCGCCGCTCAGGAATCTCATCAGCCCCAGCATTTT	CASAAQESHQPQHF
TRBJ2-3	14	TRBV28	.	many	TGTGCCAGCAGACCGGGACAAAGTACAGATACGCAGTATTTT	CASRPGQSTDTQYF
TRBJ1-5	15	TRBV20-1	TRBD1	many	TGCAGTGCTGTTCCGGGACAGGGGAGCAATCAGCCCCAGCATTTT	CSAVPGQGSNQPQHF
TRBJ2-7	13	TRBV30	TRBD1	many	TGTGCCTGGGACCCGGGACAGGGGTACGAGCAGTACTTC	CAWDPGQGYEQYF
TRBJ2-3	16	TRBV27	TRBD1	.	TGTGCCAGCAGTTTATTGGCCGGGACAGGGGCAGATACGCAGTATTTT	CASSLLAGTGADTQYF
TRBJ2-2	14	TRBV2	TRBD2	many	TGTGCCAGCAGAACTAGCGGGAGTACCGGGGAGCTGTTTTTT	CASRTSGSTGELFF
TRBJ2-1	15	TRBV24-1	.	few	TGTGCCACCAGTGATCGTTCCAGGGGTCACAATGAGCAGTTCTTC	CATSDRSRGHNEQFF
TRBJ1-5	13	TRBV12-3/TRBV12-4	TRBD1	many	TGTGCCAGCATGGGACAGGGTCATCAGCCCCAGCATTTT	CASMGQGHQPQHF
TRBJ1-2	15	TRBV20-1	TRBD1	many	TGCAGTGCTAGAGCCCAAGGCAGGGGGGGCTATGGCTACACCTTC	CSARAQGRGGYGYTF
TRBJ2-7	13	TRBV7-7	.	few	TGTGCTAGCAGCTTATCGGCAGGGGACGAGCAGTACTTC	CASSLSAGDEQYF
TRBJ2-7	12	TRBV30	.	many	TGTGCCTGGAGGCAGGATGTCTACGAGCAGTACTTC	CAWRQDVYEQYF
TRBJ2-6	15	TRBV6-2/TRBV6-3	.	.	TGTGCCAGCAGTTACTCAGGGCCTGGGGCCAACGTCCTGACTTTC	CASSYSGPGANVLTF
TRBJ2-1	16	TRBV11-2	TRBD2	many	TGTGCCAGCAGCTTAGTTTGGGAGGGCGGCACCAATGAGCAGTTCTTC	CASSLVWEGGTNEQFF
TRBJ2-2	16	TRBV4-3	TRBD1	.	TGCGCCAGCAGCTACAGGACAGGGAAGAACACCGGGGAGCTGTTTTTT	CASSYRTGKNTGELFF
TRBJ2-5	13	TRBV30	.	many	TGTGCCTGGAGGGCAGGGGGAGGGGAGACCCAGTACTTC	CAWRAGGGETQYF
TRBJ2-1	15	TRBV9	TRBD2	.	TGTGCCAGCAGCTTGCGGGAGGGCCGGGTCAATGAGCAGTTCTTC	CASSLREGRVNEQFF
TRBJ1-5	16	TRBV28	TRBD1	many	TGTGCCAGCAGTCTGGGACAGGTATATAGCAATCAGCCCCAGCATTTT	CASSLGQVYSNQPQHF
TRBJ1-6	15	TRBV2	TRBD1	few	TGTGCCAGCAGTACACTGGGGACAGGGAATTCACCCCTCCACTTT	CASSTLGTGNSPLHF
TRBJ2-3	15	TRBV20-1	TRBD2	.	TGCAGTGCTACCGGGACTAGCATCTCTGCAGATACGCAGTATTTT	CSATGTSISADTQYF
TRBJ2-2	17	TRBV6-6	.	many	TGTGCCAGCAGTTACTTTCCCCAGTCAGGGAACACCGGGGAGCTGTTTTTT	CASSYFPQSGNTGELFF
TRBJ2-1	14	TRBV5-1	.	many	TGCGCCAGCAGCTTGGCCCGTTCCCGGGATGAGCAGTTCTTC	CASSLARSRDEQFF
TRBJ2-1	12	TRBV28	.	many	TGTGCCAGCAGTTCAAATCCAGGGGAGCAGTTCTTC	CASSSNPGEQFF
TRBJ1-6	17	TRBV28	.	few	TGTGCCAGCAGTTTTAGGGGCCTCGGGGGGCCGCGGACACCCCTCCACTTT	CASSFRGLGGPRTPLHF
TRBJ2-3	13	TRBV15	TRBD2	.	TGTGCCACCACGGGACTACCAACAGATACGCAGTATTTT	CATTGLPTDTQYF
TRBJ1-6	15	TRBV5-4	TRBD1	.	TGTGCCAGCAGCTTGGCGGGACAGGGGCTTTCACCCCTCCACTTT	CASSLAGQGLSPLHF
TRBJ2-7	13	TRBV28	TRBD2	.	TGTGCCAGCACCAAACTAGCGCCCTACGAGCAGTACTTC	CASTKLAPYEQYF
TRBJ2-5	16	TRBV3-1	.	few	TGTGCCAGCAGCCAAGGATCTGGTTGGAGACGAGAGACCCAGTACTTC	CASSQGSGWRRETQYF
TRBJ2-7	13	TRBV29-1	TRBD1	many	TGCAGCGTTGAGGGACAGGGGCCGTACGAGCAGTACTTC	CSVEGQGPYEQYF
TRBJ1-5	14	TRBV6-2/TRBV6-3	.	few	TGTGCCAGCAGGGATACAGGTAGCAATCAGCCCCAGCATTTT	CASRDTGSNQPQHF
TRBJ2-1	18	TRBV5-8	TRBD2	many	TGTGCCAGCAGCCAAATGGGACTAGCGGGAGGGGCCTACAATGAGCAGTTCTTC	CASSQMGLAGGAYNEQFF
TRBJ1-1	14	TRBV20-1	.	many	TGCAGTGCTTGTCTCGGGACGGTGAACACTGAAGCTTTCTTT	CSACLGTVNTEAFF
TRBJ2-4	14	TRBV6-1	.	few	TGTGCCAGCACTAGAACAGCTCTTTCAAACATTCAGTACTTC	CASTRTALSNIQYF
TRBJ2-5	16	TRBV7-3	TRBD2	.	TGTGCCAGCAGCACAGGGCCTAGCGGGATTCAAGAGACCCAGTACTTC	CASSTGPSGIQETQYF
TRBJ2-1	14	TRBV9	TRBD2	.	TGTGCCAGCAGCCAGTCGGGAGGACAAAATGAGCAGTTCTTC	CASSQSGGQNEQFF
TRBJ1-6	10	TRBV28	.	.	TGTGCCAGCGGCTTTGGGTCCCTCCACTTT	CASGFGSLHF
TRBJ1-1	12	TRBV9	.	.	TGTGCCAGCGCCCCCCCGGGCCGTGAAGCTTTCTTT	CASAPPGREAFF
TRBJ2-1	13	TRBV6-1	TRBD1	few	TGTGCCAGCAGGGGACAGGGGTTAGATGAGCAGTTCTTC	CASRGQGLDEQFF
TRBJ2-1	15	TRBV12-3/TRBV12-4	TRBD1	many	TGTGCCAGCAATCGGGGACAGGGAGGTACGGATGAGCAGTTCTTC	CASNRGQGGTDEQFF
TRBJ2-1	15	TRBV19	TRBD2	.	TGTGCCAGTAGAAGAACTAGCGGGAGTTTTGATGAGCAGTTCTTC	CASRRTSGSFDEQFF
TRBJ2-1	16	TRBV11-3	.	many	TGTGCCAGCAGCTTAGGAGGACGGGAGAGGGGCAATGAGCAGTTCTTC	CASSLGGRERGNEQFF
TRBJ2-5	15	TRBV4-1	.	.	TGCGCCAGCAGCCCGATCGAAGGCCTTCTCGAGACCCAGTACTTC	CASSPIEGLLETQYF
TRBJ2-7	13	TRBV7-9	TRBD2	few	TGTGCCATCTCCGGGACTAGCCCCTACGAGCAGTACTTC	CAISGTSPYEQYF
TRBJ1-1	12	TRBV12-3/TRBV12-4	TRBD1	many	TGTGCCAGCAGCCCGGGACAGGGCGAAGCTTTCTTT	CASSPGQGEAFF
TRBJ1-5	15	TRBV6-6	.	few	TGTGCCAGCAGTTACGTATGGGGGTCCAATCAGCCCCAGCATTTT	CASSYVWGSNQPQHF
TRBJ2-7	15	TRBV5-1	TRBD2	few	TGCGCCAGCAGCCCCGGGACTAGCGGGAGGGGACGGCAGTACTTC	CASSPGTSGRGRQYF
TRBJ2-7	15	TRBV5-6	.	.	TGTGCCAGCAGCACGTCGGGGAGACCTTACTACGAGCAGTACTTC	CASSTSGRPYYEQYF
TRBJ1-6	14	TRBV7-2	.	many	TGTGCCAGCAGCTCATTCAGGCGGGATTCACCCCTCCACTTT	CASSSFRRDSPLHF
TRBJ2-3	16	TRBV11-1	.	many	TGTGCCAGCAGCTTGCTAACGGGACTGCCGACAGATACGCAGTATTTT	CASSLLTGLPTDTQYF
TRBJ2-3	15	TRBV30	TRBD2	many	TGTGCCTGGAGTGTACGTGGGAGGGGCACAGATACGCAGTATTTT	CAWSVRGRGTDTQYF
TRBJ2-5	11	TRBV2	.	many	TGTGCCAGCAGTGTAGGGGAGACCCAGTACTTC	CASSVGETQYF
TRBJ2-1	17	TRBV4-2	TRBD2	few	TGTGCCAGCAGCCTCCCTCTTGGGAGCGGGAGGAGTAGTGAGCAGTTCTTC	CASSLPLGSGRSSEQFF
TRBJ2-3	16	TRBV6-1	TRBD1	many	TGTGCCAGCAGTCTTAGACGGGGACAGTACACAGATACGCAGTATTTT	CASSLRRGQYTDTQYF
TRBJ1-5	13	TRBV30	.	many	TGTGCCTGGAGTACACAGGGAGACCAGCCCCAGCATTTT	CAWSTQGDQPQHF
TRBJ2-1	17	TRBV7-9	.	few	TGTGCCAGCAGCTTAGGGTGGGACGCGAGCTCCTACAATGAGCGGTTCTTC	CASSLGWDASSYNERFF
TRBJ2-2	15	TRBV7-9	.	many	TGTGCCAGCAGCTCTACAGGGTCGAACACCGGGGAGCTGTTTTTT	CASSSTGSNTGELFF
TRBJ2-1	15	TRBV19	TRBD2	.	TGTGCCAGTAGTATTGGGCGGGAGACCCACAATGAGCAGTTCTTC	CASSIGRETHNEQFF